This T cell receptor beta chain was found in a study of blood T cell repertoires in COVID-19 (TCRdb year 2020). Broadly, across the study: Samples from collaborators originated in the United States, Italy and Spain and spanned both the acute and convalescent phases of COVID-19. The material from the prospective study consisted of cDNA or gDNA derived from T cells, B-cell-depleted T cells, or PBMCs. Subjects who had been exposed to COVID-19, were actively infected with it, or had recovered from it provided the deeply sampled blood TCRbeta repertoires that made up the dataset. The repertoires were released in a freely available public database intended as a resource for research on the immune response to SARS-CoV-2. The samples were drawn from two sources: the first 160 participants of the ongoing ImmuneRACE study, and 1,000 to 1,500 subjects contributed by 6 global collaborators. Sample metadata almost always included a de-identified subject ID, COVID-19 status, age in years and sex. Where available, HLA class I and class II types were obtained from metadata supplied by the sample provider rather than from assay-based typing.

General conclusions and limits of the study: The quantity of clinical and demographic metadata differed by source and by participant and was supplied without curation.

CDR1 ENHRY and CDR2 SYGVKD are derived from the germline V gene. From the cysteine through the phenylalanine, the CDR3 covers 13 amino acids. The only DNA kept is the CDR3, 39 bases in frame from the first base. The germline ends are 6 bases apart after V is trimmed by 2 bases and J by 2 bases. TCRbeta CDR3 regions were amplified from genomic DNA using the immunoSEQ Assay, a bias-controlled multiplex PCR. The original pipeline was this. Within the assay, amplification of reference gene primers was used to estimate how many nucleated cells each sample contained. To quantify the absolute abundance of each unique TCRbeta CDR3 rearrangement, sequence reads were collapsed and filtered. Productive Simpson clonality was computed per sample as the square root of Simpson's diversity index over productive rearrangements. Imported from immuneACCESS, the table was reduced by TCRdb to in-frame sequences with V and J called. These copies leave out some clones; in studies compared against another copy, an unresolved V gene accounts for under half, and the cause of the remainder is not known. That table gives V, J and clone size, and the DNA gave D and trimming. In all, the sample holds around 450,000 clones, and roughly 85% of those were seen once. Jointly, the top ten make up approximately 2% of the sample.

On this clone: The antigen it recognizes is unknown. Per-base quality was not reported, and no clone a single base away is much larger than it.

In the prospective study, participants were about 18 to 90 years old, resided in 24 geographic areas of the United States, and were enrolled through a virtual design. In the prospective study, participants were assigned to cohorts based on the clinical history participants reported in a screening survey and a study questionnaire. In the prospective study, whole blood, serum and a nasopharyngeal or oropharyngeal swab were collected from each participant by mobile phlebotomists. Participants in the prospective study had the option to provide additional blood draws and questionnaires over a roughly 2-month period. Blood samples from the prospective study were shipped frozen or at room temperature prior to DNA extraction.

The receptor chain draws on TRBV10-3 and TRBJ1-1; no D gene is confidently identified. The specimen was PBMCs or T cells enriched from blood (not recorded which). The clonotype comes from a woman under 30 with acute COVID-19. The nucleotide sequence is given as TGTGCCATCAGTGAGAAAACTAACACTGAAGCTTTCTTT. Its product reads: CAISEKTNTEAFF.